The 32 T cell receptor beta chains reported below all come from one sample, sequenced in a study of OX40 agonist ivuxolimab in advanced cancers. Only in-frame clones appear in the TCRdb table, and some are missing; sequencing was by immunoSEQ multiplex PCR. This sample has about 73,000 clones, with 75% to 90% found just once. The sequencing used CD4+ or CD8+ T cells sorted from blood, collected in a trial of the OX40 agonist ivuxolimab. These receptors were taken from an adult with an advanced solid tumor such as melanoma, head and neck, liver or kidney cancer.

The rearrangement links TRBV5-1 to TRBJ1-1; tentative D call: TRBD1 (5 bases). V lost 1 base and J lost 3, with 19 bases in between. CDR3 length: 17 residues. In germline, CDR1 is SGHRS, CDR2 YFSETQ. CDR3 in amino acids: CASSLSTEKGWYTEAFF. The CDR3 region has the DNA TGCGCCAGCAGCTTGTCGACAGAGAAAGGGTGGTACACTGAAGCTTTCTTT.

This clone is judged medium-sized. The chain employs TRBV25-1 and TRBJ2-2; D gene uncertain. The V gene lost 4 bases and the J gene lost 3 bases, with 3 bases spanning the gap. Germline V gene data show CDR1 as MGHDK and CDR2 as SYGVNS. This CDR3 spans 12 amino acids. The CDR3: CASSGDTGELFF. The CDR3 DNA is TGTGCCAGCAGTGGAGACACCGGGGAGCTGTTTTTT.

The chain links TRBV27 to TRBJ2-2, with D possibly TRBD1 on 6 matching bases. V shed 1 base and J shed 5 bases, with 8 bases lying between them. CDR1 is MNHEY, CDR2 SMNVEV, per germline (reference sequence). This CDR3 spans 14 amino acids. CDR3 sequence (DNA): TGTGCCAGCAGTTTATTTGGACAGACCGGGGAGCTGTTTTTT. Its protein product is CASSLFGQTGELFF.

The chain is built from TRBV9 and TRBJ2-5, with TRBD2 as a possible D gene (6 bases). Trimming removed 0 bases from V and 7 bases from J, with 7 bases in between. The CDR3 sequence is 12 residues long. Germline values: CDR1 SGDLS, CDR2 YYNGEE. In DNA, the CDR3 is TGTGCCAGCAGCGTAGCCGGGGGGACCCAGTACTTC. Its translation is CASSVAGGTQYF.

The chain couples TRBV27 to TRBJ2-7; TRBD1 aligns across 11 bases. There are 15 residues in the CDR3. Per germline, CDR1 MNHEY and CDR2 SMNVEV (reference sequence). V shed 0 bases, J shed 4 bases, and the junction held 2 bases outside the gene matches. CDR3 sequence: CASSLSRDRGYEQYF. DNA for the CDR3: TGTGCCAGCAGTTTATCCCGGGACAGGGGGTACGAGCAGTACTTC.

This clone was seen just once. This chain connects TRBV2 to TRBJ2-7; either TRBD1 or TRBD2 may fit D (5 bases each). V lost 7 bases, J lost 5 bases, and 9 bases lay in between. This CDR3 region has 11 residues. CDR1 and CDR2 from the germline V gene are SNHLY and FYNNEI. CDR3 DNA: TGTGCCAGCACCCAGGGAGACGAGCAGTACTTC. Residues: CASTQGDEQYF.

This chain's CDR3 is CASSLAGRGITEAFF. As DNA, the CDR3 is TGTGCCAGCAGCTTAGCTGGCAGGGGAATCACTGAAGCTTTCTTT. The chain employs TRBV7-8 and TRBJ1-1, with D maybe TRBD1 (6 bases). CDR3 length: 15 residues. V was trimmed by 0 bases and J by 4 bases, leaving 12 bases between them. The germline V gene encodes CDR1 SGHVS and CDR2 FQNEAQ. Variable domain in full (rest from reference TRBV7-8 and TRBJ1-1): GAGVSQSPRYKVAKRGQDVALRCDPISGHVSLFWYQQALGQGPEFLTYFQNEAQLDKSGLPSDRFFAERPEGSVSTLKIQRTQQEDSAVYLCASSLAGRGITEAFFGQGTRLTVV.

This sequence joins TRBV7-9 and TRBJ1-4, with 7 bases matching TRBD1. The CDR3 length is 15 residues. Germline V gene data show CDR1 as SEHNR and CDR2 as FQNEAQ (reference sequence). The V and J ends lost 3 bases and 3 bases, in that order; junction bases with no gene match: 4. The CDR3 DNA reads as TGTGCCAGCAGCTTTGGGACAGATCCTAATGAAAAACTGTTTTTT. Amino acid sequence: CASSFGTDPNEKLFF.

V usage is TRBV7-2 and J usage is TRBJ2-3; D unresolved. The V gene's germline CDR1 is SGHTA and CDR2 FQGNSA. The CDR3 totals 14 residues. Trimming removed 1 base from V and 1 base from J, with 6 bases in between. CDR3 residues: CASSLGLRTDTQYF. The CDR3 DNA reads TGTGCCAGCAGCTTAGGGCTACGCACAGATACGCAGTATTTT.

The rearrangement links TRBV6-6 to TRBJ1-3; D possibly corresponds to TRBD1 (6 bases). Germline V gene sequence: CDR1 MNHNY, CDR2 SVGAGI (reference sequence). With 8 bases removed from V and 4 bases from J, the gap between germline ends came to 12 bases. CDR3 length: 13 amino acids. The DNA for the CDR3 is TGTGCCAGCCTACAGGGACCCGGAAACACCATATATTTT. The encoded protein is CASLQGPGNTIYF.

This clone was observed once. The chain recombines TRBV28 with TRBJ2-1; D unclear. Trimming pared 1 base from V and 8 bases from J, leaving 12 bases between. The CDR3 covers 14 residues. Germline V gene sequence: CDR1 MDHEN, CDR2 SYDVKM. The CDR3 spells CASSLLAATDEQFF. The CDR3 DNA is TGTGCCAGCAGTTTATTGGCCGCCACGGATGAGCAGTTCTTC.

CDR3 in DNA: TGCGCCAGCAGTGAAGGAGGGCATTTAGAAAACATTCAGTACTTC. This sequence encodes CASSEGGHLENIQYF. The chain joins TRBV10-2 to TRBJ2-4; possibly TRBD2 for D (6 bases). The CDR3 covers 15 residues. V was shortened by 3 bases and J by 5 bases, with 14 bases between the two germline ends. The germline CDR1 and CDR2 sequences are WSHSY and SAAADI.

The V gene is TRBV7-2, the J gene TRBJ1-2; tentative D call: TRBD1 (6 bases). V lost 9 bases and J lost 5, with 13 bases in between. CDR1 and CDR2 from the germline V gene are SGHTA and FQGNSA. This CDR3 comprises 12 residues. This chain's CDR3 is CARTGGEYGYTF. The CDR3, as DNA: TGTGCCAGGACGGGGGGCGAATATGGCTACACCTTC.

The J gene is TRBJ2-1, the V gene TRBV19; 8 positions agree with TRBD2. This CDR3 contains 17 residues. The germline V gene has CDR1 LNHDA and CDR2 SQIVND (reference sequence). V shed 7 bases, J shed 0 bases, and the junction held 11 bases outside the gene matches. The DNA for the CDR3 is TGTGCCAGTACCCGGGGGGCGGGAGGTTACTCCTACAATGAGCAGTTCTTC. Its protein is CASTRGAGGYSYNEQFF.

The chain is built from TRBV11-2 and TRBJ2-2; D gene uncertain. Germline assignment: CDR1 SGHAT and CDR2 FQNNGV. Trimming left V 5 bases short and J 7 bases short, with 11 bases between. The CDR3 runs to 13 residues. The CDR3 reads CASSQVRSGELFF. The CDR3 nucleotides read TGTGCCAGCAGCCAAGTGCGTAGCGGGGAGCTGTTTTTT.

The chain couples TRBV27 to TRBJ2-1; D ambiguous. Germline V CDR1 and CDR2: MNHEY, SMNVEV (reference sequence). V lost 7 bases, J lost 6 bases, and 19 bases lay in between. The CDR3 is 15 amino acids. CDR3 sequence reads: CASTTLPDTRNEQFF. The CDR3 DNA sequence: TGTGCCAGCACCACACTCCCTGATACTCGCAATGAGCAGTTCTTC.

This clone was counted once. The V call is TRBV27, the J call TRBJ2-7; 11 bases align to TRBD1. The ends lost 6 bases at V and 2 bases at J; junction bases unmatched: 9. CDR1 MNHEY and CDR2 SMNVEV come from the germline V gene (reference sequence). This CDR3 has 16 amino acids. The CDR3 DNA reads as TGTGCCAGCAGGAGAAGGACAGGGGGCTTTCCCTACGAGCAGTACTTC. This gives the protein CASRRRTGGFPYEQYF.

The J gene is TRBJ2-7, the V gene TRBV28; D not resolved. V was pared by 5 bases and J by 0 bases, with 5 bases between. This CDR3 has 12 amino acids. The germline V gene has CDR1 MDHEN and CDR2 SYDVKM. The CDR3, as DNA: TGTGCCAGCAGTCCAACCTCCTACGAGCAGTACTTC. Protein: CASSPTSYEQYF.

The rearrangement uses TRBV15 and TRBJ2-7; no clear D. V shed 3 bases and J shed 5 bases, with 17 bases lying between them. Germline V lookup: CDR1 LNHNV, CDR2 YYDKDF (reference sequence). This CDR3 is built from 15 residues. The CDR3 DNA follows: TGTGCCACCAGCAGGCCGGCCCTGGGTGGCCACGAGCAGTACTTC. This translates into CATSRPALGGHEQYF.

The V call is TRBV4-1, the J call TRBJ1-5; D gene ambiguous. From germline, CDR1 is MGHRA and CDR2 YSYEKL. The CDR3 has 14 residues. V was clipped by 0 bases and J by 5 bases, with 8 bases between them. The CDR3 is CASSQDSTHQPQHF. In DNA form, the CDR3 reads TGCGCCAGCAGCCAAGATTCGACCCATCAGCCCCAGCATTTT.

The chain uses TRBV4-1 and TRBJ1-2; D may be TRBD1 (5 bases). Germline V gene lookup returns CDR1 MGHRA and CDR2 YSYEKL. V lost 4 bases, J lost 5 bases, and 14 bases lay in between. The CDR3 is 14 amino acids. CDR3 protein: CASSPDPGDYGYTF. Written as DNA, the CDR3 is TGCGCCAGCAGCCCCGACCCGGGGGATTATGGCTACACCTTC.

This sequence joins TRBV27 and TRBJ2-2, with 9 bases lining up with TRBD2. The CDR3 is 16 residues long. V gave up 8 bases and J gave up 7 bases; unmatched junction bases: 14. Germline V gives CDR1 MNHEY, CDR2 SMNVEV (reference sequence). CDR3 DNA: TGTGCCAGCCGCCTAGGGCTAGCGGGATTCGGCGGGGAGCTGTTTTTT. Residues: CASRLGLAGFGGELFF.

The chain couples TRBV5-8 to TRBJ2-1; D unclear. V lost 3 bases to trimming and J lost 9 bases, with 16 bases between them. This CDR3 region has 14 residues. CDR1 is SGHTS, CDR2 YDEGEE, per germline. In DNA, the CDR3 is TGTGCCAGCAGCTCGCGACCTCGTCCCGGTGAGCAGTTCTTC. Protein: CASSSRPRPGEQFF.

DNA for the CDR3: TGTGCCACGAAAGGTTGGGGGGTCGATGGCTACACCTTC. It is translated as CATKGWGVDGYTF. The gene calls are TRBV19 and TRBJ1-2; TRBD1 is a possible D gene (5 bases). CDR1 and CDR2 from the germline V gene are LNHDA and SQIVND (reference sequence). The V gene lost 10 bases and the J gene lost 6 bases, with 18 bases spanning the gap. The CDR3 sequence is 13 residues long.

This clone has just one count. The J gene is TRBJ2-2, the V gene TRBV30; 8 bases align to TRBD1. Germline CDR1 GTSNPN, CDR2 SVGIG (reference sequence). The V gene end was trimmed by 3 bases and the J gene end by 5 bases; junction bases not matched to a gene: 8. This CDR3 is built from 15 residues. The CDR3 is CAWSPGQGLTGELFF. Here the CDR3 DNA reads TGTGCCTGGAGCCCCGGACAGGGACTTACCGGGGAGCTGTTTTTT.

The V and J genes are TRBV6-5 and TRBJ2-2; no firm D call. Trimming took off 6 bases at V and 5 bases at J, with 10 bases between the two ends. The CDR3 has 13 amino acids. The germline V gene has CDR1 MNHEY and CDR2 SVGAGI. CDR3 residues: CASSPTNTGELFF. Written as DNA, the CDR3 is TGTGCCAGCAGCCCCACCAATACCGGGGAGCTGTTTTTT.

The rearrangement joins TRBV27 to TRBJ2-7; maybe TRBD1 (6 bases). Germline loops: CDR1 MNHEY, CDR2 SMNVEV (reference sequence). The CDR3 runs 13 residues. V was cut by 4 bases and J by 2 bases, with 9 bases left in between. Written as DNA, the CDR3 is TGTGCCAGCAGTTGGACAGAGACCTACGAGCAGTACTTC. As protein: CASSWTETYEQYF.

The CDR3 nucleotides read TGCGCCAGCAGCTCAGTTCCGAGCACAGATACGCAGTATTTT. Its protein is CASSSVPSTDTQYF. V gene TRBV4-1 combines with J gene TRBJ2-3, with D unresolved. CDR3 length: 14 residues. The germline CDR1 and CDR2 sequences are MGHRA and YSYEKL. With 5 bases removed from V and 0 bases from J, the gap between germline ends came to 9 bases.

The chain uses TRBV7-9 and TRBJ2-7, with no clear D. CDR1 and CDR2 (germline): SEHNR, FQNEAQ (reference sequence). V was trimmed by 1 base and J by 2 bases, leaving 6 bases between them. The CDR3 totals 13 residues. The CDR3 sequence: CASSLVGPYEQYF. CDR3 DNA sequence: TGTGCCAGCAGCTTAGTAGGGCCCTACGAGCAGTACTTC.

The rearrangement joins TRBV7-3 to TRBJ2-1; either TRBD1 or TRBD2 may fit D (5 bases each). Germline CDR1 reads SGHTA; CDR2 reads FQGTGA. V was shortened by 2 bases and J by 4 bases, with 15 bases between the two germline ends. The CDR3 has 16 amino acids. The DNA for the CDR3 is TGTGCCAGCAGCTTAGGAGTGGGGACGAGGTACAATGAGCAGTTCTTC. This sequence encodes CASSLGVGTRYNEQFF.

This chain connects TRBV13 to TRBJ2-6, with 7 bases lining up with TRBD1. Germline V gene lookup returns CDR1 PRHDT and CDR2 FYEKMQ (reference sequence). The length of the CDR3 is 18 residues. V gave up 5 bases and J gave up 0 bases; unmatched junction bases: 10. The CDR3 region is CASSPRQGWGSGANVLTF. CDR3 sequence (DNA): TGTGCCAGCAGCCCAAGACAGGGTTGGGGCTCTGGGGCCAACGTCCTGACTTTC.

The chain is built from TRBV5-1 and TRBJ2-3; TRBD2 matches 11 bases. This CDR3 region has 16 residues. V gave up 0 bases and J gave up 0 bases; unmatched junction bases: 0. Looked up from germline, CDR1 is SGHRS and CDR2 is YFSETQ. The CDR3 DNA reads TGCGCCAGCAGCTTGGGACTAGCGGGAAGCACAGATACGCAGTATTTT. This encodes CASSLGLAGSTDTQYF.